The clone carrying this T cell receptor (beta chain) came up once. Its antigen is unidentified. Other DNA sequences of this sample code for an identical CDR3. Only Caucasian adults living in Nashville, Tennessee made up the donor group. This sample is drawn from a study of shared clonotypes between healthy human individuals. Study-wide findings and caveats: Though the depth was large, rarefaction showed that sorted-subset sequencing was incomplete.

The input for sorted-subset replicate PCRs was about 200 ng DNA, about 30,000 T cell genomes. The repertoire was sequenced with immunoSEQ multiplex PCR; TCRdb's copy has only in-frame clones and lacks some. The sample has roughly 300,000 clones; around 70% are singletons. In germline, CDR1 is SNHLY, CDR2 FYNNEI. This CDR3 is built from 14 residues. The ends lost 2 bases at V and 5 bases at J; junction bases unmatched: 6. The receptor was derived from a man under 40 in good health. The chain combines TRBV2 with TRBJ2-7; the match to TRBD1 covers 7 bases. Input material: memory CD4+ T cells sorted from blood. The subset was: CD45RA-negative fraction. The CDR3 region is CASSERVRGHEQYF. CDR3 DNA: TGTGCCAGCAGTGAACGGGTTAGGGGGCACGAGCAGTACTTC.